One and the same sample provided the 23 T cell receptor beta chains below, sequenced in a study of T cell responses to AZD1222 COVID-19 vaccine. Assay: immunoSEQ multiplex PCR; the TCRdb copy retains only in-frame clones and omits some. The data hold some 84,000 clones, with around 90% observed a single time. Sequenced material: peripheral blood, taken 28 days after the second AZD1222 dose. These receptor sequences come from an adult who received the AZD1222 COVID-19 vaccine.

The V and J genes are TRBV5-3 and TRBJ1-5; D is unresolved. TRBV5-3 is filed as an ORF, its function uncertain. Trimming removed 1 base from V and 9 bases from J, with 8 bases in between. This CDR3 comprises 12 residues. CDR3 region: CARSLPQGPQHF. In nucleotides, the CDR3 is TGTGCCAGAAGCTTGCCCCAAGGGCCCCAGCATTTT.

The rearrangement uses TRBV7-9 and TRBJ2-2; 10 bases line up with TRBD2. Germline V gene sequence: CDR1 SEHNR, CDR2 FQNEAQ (reference sequence). The junction had 6 bases not matched to a gene; V was cut back by 4 bases and J by 7 bases. The length of the CDR3 is 15 residues. The CDR3 DNA follows: TGTGCCAGCAGCTCAACTAGCGGGGAGGTCGGGGAGCTGTTTTTT. It codes for CASSSTSGEVGELFF.

CDR3 loop: CASSLGPAGGLDTQYF. The DNA of the CDR3 is TGTGCCAGCAGCTTAGGTCCAGCGGGGGGGCTAGATACGCAGTATTTT. This chain uses TRBV7-2 with TRBJ2-3; the match to TRBD2 covers 10 bases. The germline V gene has CDR1 SGHTA and CDR2 FQGNSA. J was trimmed by 5 bases and V by 1 base; bases with no gene match: 6. CDR3 size: 16 residues.

The rearrangement joins TRBV9 to TRBJ2-1; 9 bases fit TRBD2. V lost 0 bases, J lost 7 bases, and 5 bases stayed unmatched. The CDR3 consists of 15 residues. CDR1 and CDR2 (germline): SGDLS, YYNGEE. CDR3 nucleotide sequence: TGTGCCAGCAGCGTAGCCCCCCTAGCGGGGAATGAGCAGTTCTTC. Its translation is CASSVAPLAGNEQFF.

The chain carries TRBV10-3 and TRBJ2-3; TRBD2 matches at 8 bases. V shed 7 bases and J 2 bases; nucleotides not matched to a gene: 8. The CDR3 extends over 15 amino acids. From germline, CDR1 is ENHRY and CDR2 SYGVKD. CDR3 in amino acids: CAIMARGALTDTQYF. The CDR3 region has the DNA TGTGCCATCATGGCGCGGGGGGCCCTCACAGATACGCAGTATTTT.

The rearrangement joins TRBV9 to TRBJ1-1; D is ambiguous. The CDR3 has 15 residues. CDR1 is SGDLS and CDR2 is YYNGEE in the germline V gene. V lost 3 bases and J 1 base, leaving 13 bases between the germline ends. The CDR3 loop is CASSEWAASNTEAFF. CDR3 coding DNA: TGTGCCAGCAGCGAGTGGGCCGCATCGAACACTGAAGCTTTCTTT.

The V call is TRBV7-9, the J call TRBJ2-1; 7 nucleotides line up with TRBD2. CDR1 is SEHNR and CDR2 is FQNEAQ in the germline V gene (reference sequence). V gave up 3 bases and J gave up 1 base; unmatched junction bases: 3. The CDR3 has 15 amino acids. CDR3 amino acids: CASSLMGGSYNEQFF. DNA for the CDR3: TGTGCCAGCAGCTTGATGGGAGGGTCCTACAATGAGCAGTTCTTC.

The rearrangement joins TRBV9 to TRBJ2-3, with D uncertain. Germline assignment: CDR1 SGDLS and CDR2 YYNGEE. V gave up 2 bases and J gave up 6 bases, with 13 bases separating them. The CDR3 has 14 amino acids. The CDR3 spells CASSVDRATDTQYF. The CDR3 nucleotides read TGTGCCAGCAGCGTCGATAGGGCAACGGATACGCAGTATTTT.

The chain is built from TRBV4-2 and TRBJ1-5; D perhaps matches TRBD1 (5 bases). The germline CDR1 and CDR2 sequences are LGHNA and YNFKEQ. The CDR3 spans 15 residues. Trimming shortened V by 3 bases and J by 1 base, and 10 bases separated the two germline ends. CDR3 region: CASSHVGDSNQPQHF. CDR3 sequence (DNA): TGTGCCAGCAGCCATGTCGGGGACAGCAATCAGCCCCAGCATTTT.

The rearrangement joins TRBV29-1 to TRBJ1-1; perhaps TRBD1 as D (6 bases). CDR1 SQVTM and CDR2 ANQGSEA come from the germline V gene. The CDR3 length is 13 residues. Trimming stripped 8 bases from V and 8 bases from J, with 21 bases between. CDR3 in DNA: TGCAGCACTGACAAGGGGGTTACCAACGAAGCTTTCTTT. The encoded protein is CSTDKGVTNEAFF.

V is TRBV5-1 and J is TRBJ1-5; the D gene is possibly TRBD1 (6 bases). This CDR3 contains 15 residues. Germline CDR1 and CDR2: SGHRS and YFSETQ. Trimming shortened V by 4 bases and J by 6 bases, and 17 bases separated the two germline ends. The CDR3 DNA reads as TGCGCCAGCAGCCCAGGGCCAGGGGACGGTCAGCCCCAGCATTTT. Translation gives CASSPGPGDGQPQHF.

The V call is TRBV19, the J call TRBJ2-1; tentative D call: TRBD1 (5 bases). This CDR3 spans 15 amino acids. Germline V gene data show CDR1 as LNHDA and CDR2 as SQIVND (reference sequence). Trimming pared 3 bases from V and 3 bases from J, leaving 12 bases between. The CDR3 region is CASSISPGYYNEQFF. CDR3 nucleotide sequence: TGTGCCAGTAGTATCTCTCCAGGGTACTACAATGAGCAGTTCTTC.

The genes are TRBV28 and TRBJ2-7; unclear D gene. CDR1 is MDHEN, CDR2 SYDVKM, per germline. This CDR3 is 13 amino acids long. The V end lost 8 bases, the J end lost 4 bases, and 15 bases lay between the germline ends. In nucleotides, the CDR3 is TGTGCCAGCCACAGTTCCCAAGAGTACGAGCAGTACTTC. Translation gives CASHSSQEYEQYF.

The DNA of the CDR3 is TGTGCCAGCAGCTACGAGGGGGTAGACACTGAAGCTTTCTTT. Its protein is CASSYEGVDTEAFF. V and J are TRBV2 and TRBJ1-1; weak D call: TRBD1 (6 bases). Germline V CDR1 and CDR2: SNHLY, FYNNEI. The CDR3 spans 14 residues. Between the trimmed V and J ends, which lost 6 bases and 3 bases, there was a span of 14 bases.

This chain uses TRBV14 with TRBJ2-7; D unclear. The ends were cut back, 3 bases at V and 1 base at J, with 10 bases in the middle. CDR3 length: 14 residues. The germline CDR1 and CDR2 sequences are SGHDN and FVKESK. The CDR3, as DNA: TGTGCCAGCAGCCAGGGCACCTTGTCCTACGAGCAGTACTTC. This gives the protein CASSQGTLSYEQYF.

V and J are TRBV19 and TRBJ1-1; no clear D. Trimming removed 2 bases at V and 2 bases at J, with 6 bases between. The CDR3 extends over 13 amino acids. Germline V gene data show CDR1 as LNHDA and CDR2 as SQIVND (reference sequence). The CDR3 is CASSIQPNTEAFF. Here the CDR3 DNA reads TGTGCCAGTAGTATACAGCCCAACACTGAAGCTTTCTTT.

The rearrangement links TRBV3-1 (or the pseudogene TRBV3-2) to TRBJ2-2, with D hard to call. This CDR3 region has 15 residues. Per the germline V gene, CDR1 is LGHDT and CDR2 is YNNKEL (reference sequence). Trimming took off 3 bases at V and 1 base at J, with 9 bases between the two ends. CDR3 nucleotide sequence: TGTGCCAGCAGCCATCTCCCCCAGAACACCGGGGAGCTGTTTTTT. Amino acids: CASSHLPQNTGELFF.

The chain joins TRBV2 to TRBJ1-5; D is ambiguous. This CDR3 is built from 16 residues. The V end lost 2 bases, the J end lost 3 bases, and 14 bases lay between the germline ends. Germline V lookup: CDR1 SNHLY, CDR2 FYNNEI. The CDR3 nucleotides read TGTGCCAGCAGTGAAAGGCCAGCGGATCCCAATCAGCCCCAGCATTTT. Its protein product is CASSERPADPNQPQHF.

The rearrangement joins TRBV6-5 to TRBJ2-6; TRBD2 is a possible D gene (5 bases). V was cut by 2 bases and J by 5 bases, with 13 bases left in between. Germline assignment: CDR1 MNHEY and CDR2 SVGAGI. CDR3 size: 16 residues. For the CDR3, the DNA is TGTGCCAGCAGTTACACCGGGGAGCCGTGGGCCAACGTCCTGACTTTC. It translates to CASSYTGEPWANVLTF.

This clone was detected only a few times. The identical CDR3 is also encoded by other nucleotide sequences in the sample. The V call is TRBV6-5, the J call TRBJ1-6; TRBD1 is a possible D gene (5 bases). CDR1 is MNHEY and CDR2 is SVGAGI in the germline V gene. The CDR3 totals 16 residues. V was shortened by 2 bases and J by 0 bases, with 8 bases between the two germline ends. The CDR3 DNA sequence: TGTGCCAGCAGTTACAGGGGCAGCTCCTATAATTCACCCCTCCACTTT. Translated: CASSYRGSSYNSPLHF.

This chain connects TRBV6-5 to TRBJ2-7; D is undetermined. Germline V gene sequence: CDR1 MNHEY, CDR2 SVGAGI. Trimming cost V 2 bases and J 0 bases, with 11 bases left between them. This CDR3 comprises 15 residues. The CDR3 DNA follows: TGTGCCAGCAGTTACGGGCTTAGTTTCTCCTACGAGCAGTACTTC. Translated: CASSYGLSFSYEQYF.

The chain combines TRBV9 with TRBJ1-5, with TRBD1 as a possible D gene (6 bases). Germline V lookup: CDR1 SGDLS, CDR2 YYNGEE. Trimming took 0 bases from V and 6 from J, leaving 13 bases between them. The CDR3 sequence is 15 residues long. The CDR3 is CASSVGTAILQPQHF. In DNA, the CDR3 is TGTGCCAGCAGCGTAGGGACAGCTATCCTTCAGCCCCAGCATTTT.

This clone was seen a handful of times. V is TRBV6-5 and J is TRBJ1-4; TRBD1 matches at 9 bases. CDR1 and CDR2 (germline): MNHEY, SVGAGI. J lost 3 bases, V lost 6 bases, and 2 bases had no gene match. CDR3 length equals 14 residues. CDR3 amino acids: CASRGQGSNEKLFF. As DNA, the CDR3 is TGTGCCAGCAGGGGACAGGGATCTAATGAAAAACTGTTTTTT.